These T cell receptor beta chains were read from a single sample in a study of blood T cell repertoires in COVID-19. Repertoires were generated with immunoSEQ multiplex PCR, while TCRdb's copy carries only in-frame clones and drops some. The data show 150,000 to 200,000 clones, 70% to 85% seen once. The sample taken for sequencing was peripheral blood. These receptors came from a human donor with acute or convalescent COVID-19. The donor label of this sample is uncertain. CDR3s include the opening cysteine and the closing phenylalanine or tryptophan. D genes are given only for firm matches. Part of the rows lack a size; the others show once, few, many or a class for expanded clones.

clone_size,d_call,j_call,v_call,cdr3_nt,cdr3_aa
NA,NA,TRBJ1-5,TRBV3-1/TRBV3-2,TGTGCCAGCAGCCCCTCCCCGGGAGGTGGGGACAATCAGCCCCAGCATTTT,CASSPSPGGGDNQPQHF
NA,NA,TRBJ2-7,TRBV7-8,TGTGCCAGCAGCTTAGCTGGGACAAGTGGAGGGCAGTACTTC,CASSLAGTSGGQYF
NA,NA,TRBJ2-1,TRBV7-3,TGTGCCAGCAGCCCCCGGGCGGGCTCCTACAATGAGCAGTTCTTC,CASSPRAGSYNEQFF
NA,NA,TRBJ2-1,TRBV5-1,TGCGCCAGCAGCTCCTTATACAATGAGCAGTTCTTC,CASSSLYNEQFF
NA,TRBD1,TRBJ1-2,TRBV24-1,TGTGCCACCAGTGGGGGGACAGGGACTAACTATGGCTACACCTTC,CATSGGTGTNYGYTF
few,NA,TRBJ1-6,TRBV5-6,TGTGCCAGCAGCTTGGTCAGGGGCAGGACCTATAATTCACCCCTCCACTTT,CASSLVRGRTYNSPLHF
NA,TRBD1,TRBJ1-5,TRBV6-5,TGTGCCAGCCGGGACAGTAATCAGCCCCAGCATTTT,CASRDSNQPQHF
NA,NA,TRBJ2-5,TRBV5-5,TGTGCCAGCAGCTTTCGACCTAGCGTGGAGACCCAGTACTTC,CASSFRPSVETQYF
NA,NA,TRBJ2-3,TRBV5-4,TGTGCCAGCAGCTTGGACTTCGCGGTAGCGATCGCAGATACGCAGTATTTT,CASSLDFAVAIADTQYF
NA,TRBD1,TRBJ1-4,TRBV3-1/TRBV3-2,TGTGCCAGCAGCCAAGCGATCGGTCAGGGGGGTGAAAAACTGTTTTTT,CASSQAIGQGGEKLFF
NA,NA,TRBJ1-5,TRBV4-2,TGTGCCAGCAGCCGGAATAACAGGGACAATCAGCCCCAGCATTTT,CASSRNNRDNQPQHF
NA,TRBD1,TRBJ2-3,TRBV5-6,TGTGCCAGCAGCAGGACAGGGGTAACAGATACGCAGTATTTT,CASSRTGVTDTQYF
NA,NA,TRBJ2-5,TRBV30,TGTGCCTGGAGTCGTTACGCGGAGACCCAGTACTTC,CAWSRYAETQYF
NA,NA,TRBJ2-6,TRBV15,TGTGCCACCAGCCGAACTAGTACTGGGGCCAACGTCCTGACTTTC,CATSRTSTGANVLTF
NA,TRBD1,TRBJ2-7,TRBV7-8,TGTGCCAGCAGCTTCGTCGGACAGGGGGCTCTCGAGCAGTACTTC,CASSFVGQGALEQYF
NA,NA,TRBJ2-2,TRBV5-4,TGTGCCAGCAGCTTGGCCGGGGGGCAGCAGTGGAACACCGGGGAGCTGTTTTTT,CASSLAGGQQWNTGELFF
NA,NA,TRBJ2-7,TRBV15,TGTGCCACCAGCAGAGATGGGTTGGTGAGGGAGCAGTACTTC,CATSRDGLVREQYF
once,NA,TRBJ1-1,TRBV19,TGTGCCAGTAGTCTCCGTGAGACTGAAGCTTTCTTT,CASSLRETEAFF
NA,NA,TRBJ2-1,TRBV11-2,TGTGCCAGCAGCTTAGGGCAGGGTGGGCAGTTCTTC,CASSLGQGGQFF
NA,TRBD2,TRBJ2-1,TRBV3-1/TRBV3-2,TGTGCCAGCAGCCAACGTAGCGGGGATGAGCAGTTCTTC,CASSQRSGDEQFF
NA,NA,TRBJ1-2,TRBV7-9,TGTGCCAGCAGCCCAGACAGGAATACACCGAACTATGGCTACACCTTC,CASSPDRNTPNYGYTF
NA,NA,TRBJ1-2,TRBV27,TGTGCCAGCAGCACCCGGGGGTGGGATGGCTACACCTTC,CASSTRGWDGYTF
NA,NA,TRBJ1-1,TRBV21-1,TGTGCCAGCAGCAAAGCCATAGGACAGGGTGGGACCACTGAAGCTTTCTTT,CASSKAIGQGGTTEAFF
few,NA,TRBJ1-6,TRBV7-9,TGTGCCAGCAGGGCATCCGAAGTATACAATTCACCCCTCCACTTT,CASRASEVYNSPLHF
NA,NA,TRBJ2-5,TRBV29-1,TGCAGCGTTGTTGGACAGTCTGGGGAGACCCAGTACTTC,CSVVGQSGETQYF
NA,TRBD1,TRBJ1-4,TRBV5-5,TGTGCCAGCAGCGAGGGACAGGGAGAGGAAAAACTGTTTTTT,CASSEGQGEEKLFF
NA,TRBD1,TRBJ1-2,TRBV6-2/TRBV6-3,TGTGCCAGCAGTAACCGGGACAGGGGATTTGGCTACACCTTC,CASSNRDRGFGYTF
NA,TRBD1,TRBJ2-1,TRBV7-3,TGTGCCAGCAGCCCTCGACAGGGCTCCTACAATGAGCAGTTCTTC,CASSPRQGSYNEQFF
few,NA,TRBJ1-3,TRBV5-1,TGCGCCAGCAGCCCGGGAGGCGGAAACACCATATATTTT,CASSPGGGNTIYF
NA,NA,TRBJ1-5,TRBV7-8,TGTGCCAGCAGTGTGGACAGTTTTAGCAATCAGCCCCAGCATTTT,CASSVDSFSNQPQHF
NA,TRBD1,TRBJ2-2,TRBV27,TGTGCCAGCAGGTCCTGGGACAGGAGCACCGGGGAGCTGTTTTTT,CASRSWDRSTGELFF
NA,TRBD1,TRBJ1-5,TRBV2,TGTGCCAGCAGGGATGGGACAGGGGGCAATCAGCCCCAGCATTTT,CASRDGTGGNQPQHF
NA,NA,TRBJ2-3,TRBV21-1,TGTGCCAGCAGCAAGGGACTAGATGGAGATACGCAGTATTTT,CASSKGLDGDTQYF
once,NA,TRBJ1-3,TRBV5-6,TGTGCCAGCAGTTATTGGACAGTGGGAAACACCATATATTTT,CASSYWTVGNTIYF
NA,NA,TRBJ2-3,TRBV7-9,TGTGCCAGCAGCTTTCCCCTAGCGAGTAGCACAGATACGCAGTATTTT,CASSFPLASSTDTQYF
NA,TRBD2,TRBJ2-7,TRBV5-1,TGCGCCAGCAGTCGGCTAGCGGGAAGTCCCGAGCAGTACTTC,CASSRLAGSPEQYF
NA,NA,TRBJ2-1,TRBV18,TGTGCCAGCTCCGAACAGGAGATCTCCTACAATGAGCAGTTCTTC,CASSEQEISYNEQFF
few,NA,TRBJ1-5,TRBV3-1/TRBV3-2,TGTGCCAGCAGCCCCCACGCCCAGGGCCCCCAGCATTTT,CASSPHAQGPQHF
NA,NA,TRBJ1-1,TRBV19,TGTGCCAGTAGTGCAGGGGTAACTGAAGCTTTCTTT,CASSAGVTEAFF
once,TRBD1,TRBJ1-1,TRBV7-9,TGTGCCAGCAGCTCCAGGGGGCTGAACACTGAAGCTTTCTTT,CASSSRGLNTEAFF
NA,TRBD2,TRBJ2-5,TRBV6-1,TGTGCCAGCAGTGAAGAAGACGTGTTGGGACTAGCGGGAGTCGAGACCCAGTACTTC,CASSEEDVLGLAGVETQYF
NA,NA,TRBJ1-1,TRBV19,TGTGCCAGTAGTCCTCCGGGGGGGAGGCTGGCTGAAGCTTTCTTT,CASSPPGGRLAEAFF
NA,NA,TRBJ2-6,TRBV6-5,TGTGCCAGCAGTTACTCCGGGACTGGGGCCAACGTCCTGACTTTC,CASSYSGTGANVLTF
NA,NA,TRBJ2-7,TRBV6-2/TRBV6-3,TGTGCCAGCAGTTCCCTGAACTTCGACTACGAGCAGTACTTC,CASSSLNFDYEQYF
once,NA,TRBJ2-7,TRBV6-5,TGTGCCAGCAGTAGACTAAGCTCCTACGAGCAGTACTTC,CASSRLSSYEQYF
NA,NA,TRBJ1-5,TRBV2,TGTGCCAGCAGGGGGAGCAGCAATCAGCCCCAGCATTTT,CASRGSSNQPQHF
NA,NA,TRBJ2-6,TRBV27,TGTGCCAGCAGCCACCAGGAACAGGTTCCCTCTGGGGCCAACGTCCTGACTTTC,CASSHQEQVPSGANVLTF
once,TRBD1,TRBJ1-5,TRBV5-1,TGCGCCAGCAGGACAGGGACGGGCAATCAGCCCCAGCATTTT,CASRTGTGNQPQHF
NA,TRBD1,TRBJ2-1,TRBV25-1,TGTGCCAGCAGTGAATATCCCGGGACAGCTTACAATGAGCAGTTCTTC,CASSEYPGTAYNEQFF
NA,NA,TRBJ1-6,TRBV7-3,TGTGCCAGCAGCACTGACAGGTCGTATAATTCACCCCTCCACTTT,CASSTDRSYNSPLHF
NA,NA,TRBJ1-4,TRBV28,TGTGCCAGCGGACGGGGGAATGAAAAACTGTTTTTT,CASGRGNEKLFF
NA,TRBD2,TRBJ2-2,TRBV9,TGTGCCAGCAGCGTAGACTCGCGGGAGACGGCCGGGGAGCTGTTTTTT,CASSVDSRETAGELFF
NA,TRBD2,TRBJ2-3,TRBV5-1,TGCGCCAGCAGCCCGAGGACTAGCGGGAGCACAGATACGCAGTATTTT,CASSPRTSGSTDTQYF